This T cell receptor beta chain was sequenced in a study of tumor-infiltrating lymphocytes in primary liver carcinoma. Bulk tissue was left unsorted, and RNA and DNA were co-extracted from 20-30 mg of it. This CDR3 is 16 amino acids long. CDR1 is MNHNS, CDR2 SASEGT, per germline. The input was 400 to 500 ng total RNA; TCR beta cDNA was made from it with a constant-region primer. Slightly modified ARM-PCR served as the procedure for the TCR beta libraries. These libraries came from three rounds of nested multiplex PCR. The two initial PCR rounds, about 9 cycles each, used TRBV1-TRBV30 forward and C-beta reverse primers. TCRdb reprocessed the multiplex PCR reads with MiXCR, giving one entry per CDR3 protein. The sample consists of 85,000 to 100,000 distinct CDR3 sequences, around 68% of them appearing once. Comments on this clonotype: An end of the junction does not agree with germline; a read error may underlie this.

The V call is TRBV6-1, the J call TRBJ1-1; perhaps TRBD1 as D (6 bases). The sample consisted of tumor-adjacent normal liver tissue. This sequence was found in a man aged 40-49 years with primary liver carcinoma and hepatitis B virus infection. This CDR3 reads CASSEGPGQISTEAFF. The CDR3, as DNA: TGTGCCAGTAGTGAAGGCCCCGGACAGATAAGCACTGAAGCTTTCTTT.